Presented here are 10 T cell receptor beta chains from one specimen sequenced in a study of OX40 agonist ivuxolimab in advanced cancers. Libraries were prepared by immunoSEQ multiplex PCR; TCRdb keeps only in-frame clonotypes and omits some of them. In the table there are around 25,000 clones, around 84% of which are singletons. The sample consisted of CD4+ or CD8+ T cells sorted from blood, taken in a trial of the OX40 agonist ivuxolimab. The receptors originated from an adult with an advanced solid tumor such as melanoma, head and neck, liver or kidney cancer.

J is TRBJ2-2 and V is TRBV4-2, with D possibly being TRBD1 (5 bases). This CDR3 spans 16 amino acids. CDR1 and CDR2 (germline): LGHNA, YNFKEQ. V was cut by 5 bases and J by 1 base, with 14 bases left in between. CDR3 nucleotides: TGTGCCAGCAGCGCCCGTGCAGGGCGGAACACCGGGGAGCTGTTTTTT. This codes for CASSARAGRNTGELFF.

This clone was counted once. The V gene is TRBV7-9, the J gene TRBJ1-1, with D possibly TRBD1 on 5 matching bases. Germline-derived CDR1 and CDR2 are SEHNR and FQNEAQ (reference sequence). CDR3 length equals 13 residues. V gave up 5 bases and J gave up 4 bases, with 11 bases separating them. The CDR3 reads CASSPSGGTEAFF. In DNA, the CDR3 is TGTGCCAGCAGCCCCTCTGGGGGCACTGAAGCTTTCTTT.

J is TRBJ2-3 and V is TRBV2; a weak D match, TRBD1 (5 bases). The CDR3 is 13 residues long. Trimming pared 1 base from V and 8 bases from J, leaving 10 bases between. Per the germline V gene, CDR1 is SNHLY and CDR2 is FYNNEI. CDR3: CASSEGYGATQYF. CDR3 DNA: TGTGCCAGCAGTGAAGGGTATGGGGCTACGCAGTATTTT.

The rearrangement uses TRBV2 and TRBJ2-5; 12 nucleotides align to TRBD2. The DNA end lines up better with TRBJ2-7; the J call may be wrong. Germline V gene sequence: CDR1 SNHLY, CDR2 FYNNEI. This CDR3 is 15 amino acids long. The CDR3 is CASSRTSGVTYEQYF. CDR3 DNA: TGTGCCAGCAGTAGGACTAGCGGGGTAACCTACGAGCAGTACTTC.

The chain couples TRBV5-6 to TRBJ2-7; D gene unclear. The V gene lost 4 bases and the J gene lost 5 bases, with 7 bases spanning the gap. The CDR3 loop spans 11 amino acids. CDR1 and CDR2 (germline): SGHDT, YYEEEE. The chain's CDR3 is CASSPGDEQYF. CDR3 DNA: TGTGCCAGCAGCCCGGGTGACGAGCAGTACTTC.

V gene TRBV27 combines with J gene TRBJ1-2; 7 bases line up with TRBD1. V was clipped by 5 bases and J by 8 bases; unmatched bases: 11. The germline CDR1 and CDR2 sequences are MNHEY and SMNVEV (reference sequence). This CDR3 comprises 14 residues. CDR3 protein: CASSINPTGSGYTF. The DNA of the CDR3 is TGTGCCAGCAGTATCAACCCGACAGGGTCCGGCTACACCTTC.

This clone was counted between two and nine times. The chain joins TRBV30 to TRBJ1-4; 8 bases line up with TRBD1. Per the germline V gene, CDR1 is GTSNPN and CDR2 is SVGIG (reference sequence). The V and J ends lost 5 bases and 5 bases, in that order; junction bases with no gene match: 7. The CDR3 loop spans 14 amino acids. DNA for the CDR3: TGTGCCTGGGCCAACAGGGGGGGCAATGAAAAACTGTTTTTT. Its protein is CAWANRGGNEKLFF.

This chain connects TRBV5-4 to TRBJ1-1; D remains unclear. CDR1 and CDR2 (germline): SGHNT, YYREEE (reference sequence). The CDR3 extends over 13 amino acids. V lost 4 bases and J 3 bases, leaving 10 bases between the germline ends. The CDR3 nucleotides are TGTGCCAGCAGCCAATTGGGAGACACTGAAGCTTTCTTT. This encodes CASSQLGDTEAFF.

As DNA, the CDR3 is TGCGCCAGCAGCTTGGGCGGGGGATCCGAGCAGTACTTC. Translation: CASSLGGGSEQYF. The rearrangement joins TRBV5-1 to TRBJ2-7, with 7 bases identical to TRBD2. CDR3 size: 13 residues. Germline assignment: CDR1 SGHRS and CDR2 YFSETQ. Trimming took 0 bases from V and 6 from J; bases not matched to a gene: 3.

CDR3 bases: TGTGCCAGCAGCCTTAGCGGTCTGCACGGAGATACGCAGTATTTT. Translating it yields CASSLSGLHGDTQYF. The V gene is TRBV7-8, the J gene TRBJ2-3, with D maybe TRBD2 (6 bases). Germline V gene sequence: CDR1 SGHVS, CDR2 FQNEAQ. This CDR3 has 15 residues. The V and J ends lost 5 bases and 5 bases respectively, with 17 bases between them.